This record looks at one T cell receptor (beta chain) sequence and its context. CDR1 MNHEY and CDR2 SVGAGI come from the germline V gene. Trimming took 6 bases from V and 3 from J, leaving 15 bases between them. The CDR3 has 15 amino acids. Authors' processing steps: The authors estimated nucleated cell counts from reference gene primer amplification. Sequencing was performed with immunoSEQ multiplex PCR; in TCRdb, only in-frame clones are kept and a portion is missing. The V and J calls and the clone size are those of that table, but D and trimming were determined from the DNA. The table records 100,000 to 150,000 clones, roughly 69% of them present only once. This sample was included in a study of blood T cell repertoires in COVID-19. On the study more broadly: The samples span acute and convalescent COVID-19 from the United States, Italy and Spain.

The sequencing input was peripheral blood. The rearrangement links TRBV6-5 to TRBJ1-3; maybe TRBD1 (6 bases). The source of this sequence is an older woman with acute or convalescent COVID-19. The CDR3 DNA reads as TGTGCCAGCAGACCAGGGGCTTTTGGTGGAAACACCATATATTTT. Its protein product is CASRPGAFGGNTIYF.